These 21 T cell receptor beta chains share one sample of origin, sequenced in a study of human T cells and chemical hapten exposure. Time point here: patch test 1, 2 weeks after DPC sensitization. Treatment reported: therapeutic diphenylcyclopropenone sensitization with weekly scalp DPC. TCRdb passed the RACE reads through MiXCR, listing each CDR3 protein once. The sample holds 75,000 to 100,000 distinct CDR3 sequences; 9.5% to 15% are singletons and the top ten take over 2%. The sequencing here drew on whole blood, taken in connection with sensitization to the hapten diphenylcyclopropenone (DPC). The receptors originated from a woman in her thirties or forties with alopecia areata. Some clones in this sample may be carry-over from other donors' samples.

The chain is built from TRBV6-4 and TRBJ1-1, with TRBD1 matching 7 bases. With 7 bases clipped from V and 3 bases from J, the junction kept 5 bases outside the gene matches. The CDR3 runs to 13 residues. The V gene's germline CDR1 is MRHNA and CDR2 SNTAGT. CDR3: CASKRQGDTEAFF. The CDR3 DNA reads TGTGCCAGCAAAAGGCAGGGGGACACTGAAGCTTTCTTT.

V gene TRBV27 combines with J gene TRBJ2-6; TRBD1 is a possible D gene (5 bases). The CDR3 contains 18 residues. Germline loops: CDR1 MNHEY, CDR2 SMNVEV (reference sequence). Trimming took 2 bases from V and 0 from J, leaving 14 bases between them. As DNA, the CDR3 is TGTGCCAGCAGTTTAGTGGCAGGGCCAAACTCTGGGGCCAACGTCCTGACTTTC. It yields the protein CASSLVAGPNSGANVLTF.

With regard to this clonotype: An end of the junction does not agree with germline; a read error may underlie this. The rearrangement uses TRBV14 and TRBJ2-1; no clear D. Germline V CDR1 and CDR2: SGHDN, FVKESK. CDR3 length equals 11 residues. This chain's CDR3 is CASGHYNEQFF. CDR3 bases: TGTGCCAGCGGCCACTACAATGAGCAGTTCTTC.

This clonotype showed up just a few times. This chain links TRBV29-1 with TRBJ2-3, with TRBD1 matching 8 bases. CDR3 length: 17 residues. With 4 bases clipped from V and 4 bases from J, the junction kept 16 bases outside the gene matches. Germline V gene sequence: CDR1 SQVTM, CDR2 ANQGSEA. CDR3 residues: CSVGTQGAPWSADTQYF. CDR3 coding DNA: TGCAGCGTTGGGACTCAGGGGGCGCCGTGGTCCGCAGATACGCAGTATTTT.

The genes are TRBV29-1 and TRBJ1-1; possible D gene TRBD1, 5 bases. V was trimmed by 4 bases and J by 3 bases, leaving 12 bases between them. CDR3 length equals 13 residues. Germline V CDR1 and CDR2: SQVTM, ANQGSEA. The CDR3 region is CSVGRGWDTEAFF. The CDR3 DNA reads as TGCAGCGTTGGGAGGGGTTGGGACACTGAAGCTTTCTTT.

The gene calls are TRBV28 and TRBJ2-3; D is ambiguous. The CDR3 has 11 amino acids. Germline V gene lookup returns CDR1 MDHEN and CDR2 SYDVKM. The V gene lost 10 bases and the J gene lost 5 bases, with 10 bases spanning the gap. CDR3 in DNA: TGTGCCATCGGTAGGAGAGATACGCAGTATTTT. It specifies CAIGRRDTQYF.

This clonotype was observed at least ten times. This chain uses TRBV6-6 with TRBJ2-3, with 8 bases lining up with TRBD2. The junction had 7 bases not matched to a gene; V was cut back by 5 bases and J by 3 bases. This CDR3 has 15 amino acids. Germline V gene lookup returns CDR1 MNHNY and CDR2 SVGAGI (reference sequence). CDR3: CASSPGLGKTDTQYF. The CDR3 DNA reads TGTGCCAGCAGTCCGGGACTAGGGAAGACAGATACGCAGTATTTT.

This clonotype was observed a few times. The V gene is TRBV6-5, the J gene TRBJ2-7, with 11 bases identical to TRBD2. In germline, CDR1 is MNHEY, CDR2 SVGAGI. V dropped 7 bases and J dropped 4; count of bases not matched to a gene: 3. There are 13 residues in the CDR3. DNA of the CDR3: TGTGCCAGCACATCTAGCGGGAGGTACGAGCAGTACTTC. This gives the protein CASTSSGRYEQYF.

This clonotype was picked up a small number of times. The CDR3 loop is CASSSRWTGGLHGEKLFF. Here the CDR3 DNA reads TGTGCCAGCAGCTCCCGGTGGACAGGGGGCCTACACGGGGAAAAACTGTTTTTT. The V and J genes are TRBV7-4 and TRBJ1-4, with 11 bases identical to TRBD1. The CDR3 is 18 amino acids. CDR1 and CDR2 (germline): SGHVT, SQSDAQ. Germline trimming cut 4 bases from V and 8 bases from J; bases unmatched to any gene: 15. Using reference TRBV7-4 and TRBJ1-4 for the parts outside the CDR3, the full variable domain is GAGVSQSPRYKVAKRGRDVALRCDSISGHVTLYWYRQTLGQGSEVLTYSQSDAQRDKSGRPSGRFSAERPERSVSTLKIQRTEQGDSAVYLCASSSRWTGGLHGEKLFFGSGTQLSVL.

This chain uses TRBV7-6 with TRBJ2-2, with 11 bases matching TRBD2. This CDR3 region has 19 residues. Germline loops: CDR1 SGHVS, CDR2 FNYEAQ. V lost 2 bases, J lost 2 bases, and 10 bases stayed unmatched. CDR3 DNA sequence: TGTGCCAGCAGCTTACGCCCCCCCGGGACTAGCGGAAACACCGGGGAGCTGTTTTTT. Amino acids: CASSLRPPGTSGNTGELFF.

This clonotype was observed at least ten times. V gene TRBV7-9 combines with J gene TRBJ1-1, with 7 bases fitting TRBD1. Trimming removed 3 bases from V and 4 bases from J; junction bases left unmatched: 5. The CDR3 is made up of 14 amino acids. Germline V gene data show CDR1 as SEHNR and CDR2 as FQNEAQ (reference sequence). The CDR3 sequence is CASSFAAGGTEAFF. Written as DNA, the CDR3 is TGTGCCAGCAGCTTTGCTGCAGGGGGCACTGAAGCTTTCTTT.

The chain employs TRBV15 and TRBJ2-1; no clear D. V dropped 4 bases and J dropped 7 bases, with 8 bases sitting between them. CDR1 is LNHNV and CDR2 is YYDKDF in the germline V gene (reference sequence). The CDR3 sequence is 12 residues long. CDR3 in DNA: TGTGCCACCAGCAATCTGGTGAATGAGCAGTTCTTC. Residues: CATSNLVNEQFF.

In this sample, this clonotype turned up many times. The rearrangement joins TRBV28 to TRBJ2-1, with TRBD2 identical over 7 bases. This CDR3 spans 13 amino acids. Germline V gives CDR1 MDHEN, CDR2 SYDVKM. The V segment lost 2 bases and the J segment 10 bases; nucleotides outside the gene matches: 5. The CDR3 sequence is CASSLAGAREQFF. DNA for the CDR3: TGTGCCAGCAGTTTAGCGGGAGCGAGGGAGCAGTTCTTC.

This clonotype was seen a few times. CDR3 nucleotides: TGTGCCAGCAGTTTAGACCAGACCGTTGAGACCCAGTACTTC. It encodes CASSLDQTVETQYF. The rearrangement joins TRBV28 to TRBJ2-5; no definite D call. The CDR3 is made up of 14 amino acids. With 2 bases removed from V and 5 bases from J, the gap between germline ends came to 12 bases. The germline gives CDR1 MDHEN, CDR2 SYDVKM.

This clonotype was picked up a small number of times. The V and J genes are TRBV11-2 and TRBJ2-3, with 12 bases matching TRBD2. The CDR3 loop spans 14 amino acids. With 6 bases clipped from V and 5 bases from J, the junction kept 3 bases outside the gene matches. The germline CDR1 and CDR2 sequences are SGHAT and FQNNGV. CDR3 bases: TGTGCCAGCAGAAGGGGACTAGCGGGAGATACGCAGTATTTT. As protein: CASRRGLAGDTQYF. The whole variable domain, remainder taken from reference TRBV11-2 and TRBJ2-3, is EAGVAQSPRYKIIEKRQSVAFWCNPISGHATLYWYQQILGQGPKLLIQFQNNGVVDDSQLPKDRFSAERLKGVDSTLKIQPAKLEDSAVYLCASRRGLAGDTQYFGPGTRLTVL.

This chain links TRBV29-1 with TRBJ1-4, with a tentative D call TRBD1 (6 bases). Between the trimmed V and J ends, which lost 6 bases and 9 bases, there was a span of 17 bases. The CDR3 loop spans 13 amino acids. CDR1 SQVTM and CDR2 ANQGSEA come from the germline V gene. Here the CDR3 reads CSVQQGLNQKLFF. DNA of the CDR3: TGCAGCGTACAACAGGGATTGAACCAAAAACTGTTTTTT.

This clonotype has a handful of counts. The chain uses TRBV28 and TRBJ2-1; 8 bases are a match to TRBD2. The CDR3 has 14 residues. Trimming cost V 5 bases and J 4 bases; bases outside gene matches: 4. Germline lookup yields CDR1 MDHEN and CDR2 SYDVKM. CDR3 nucleotide sequence: TGTGCCAGCAGTGCGGGACTAGAGTACAATGAGCAGTTCTTC. Translating it yields CASSAGLEYNEQFF.

The sample holds many counts of this clonotype. The genes are TRBV27 and TRBJ2-7, with TRBD1 identical over 7 bases. The CDR3 runs to 16 residues. J lost 4 bases, V lost 4 bases, and 13 bases had no gene match. Per germline, CDR1 MNHEY and CDR2 SMNVEV (reference sequence). As DNA, the CDR3 is TGTGCCAGCAGTTCCCCGACCAACAGGGGTAGGTACGAGCAGTACTTC. This encodes CASSSPTNRGRYEQYF.

This chain connects TRBV5-5 to TRBJ2-3, with 9 bases aligning to TRBD2. V lost 4 bases and J lost 2; bases outside the gene matches: 8. Germline-derived CDR1 and CDR2 are SGHKS and YYEKEE (reference sequence). The CDR3 extends over 16 amino acids. The CDR3: CASSPAGTSYTDTQYF. The CDR3 DNA reads as TGTGCCAGCAGCCCCGCCGGGACTAGCTACACAGATACGCAGTATTTT.

This clonotype was counted between two and nine times. The chain combines TRBV5-1 with TRBJ1-5; TRBD1 aligns across 11 bases. The CDR3 covers 17 residues. From germline, CDR1 is SGHRS and CDR2 YFSETQ. The V gene end was trimmed by 0 bases and the J gene end by 2 bases; junction bases not matched to a gene: 4. The CDR3 loop reads CASSLGTGGEGNQPQHF. CDR3 bases: TGCGCCAGCAGCTTGGGGACAGGGGGCGAAGGCAATCAGCCCCAGCATTTT.

In this sample, this clonotype turned up many times. V gene TRBV11-2 combines with J gene TRBJ1-6, with D uncertain. V lost 0 bases, J lost 10 bases, and 7 bases lay in between. CDR1 and CDR2 (germline): SGHAT, FQNNGV. This CDR3 contains 13 residues. Here the CDR3 DNA reads TGTGCCAGCAGCTTAGATGTAGAGTCACCCCTCCACTTT. Its translation is CASSLDVESPLHF.